This T cell receptor beta chain was sequenced in a study of early T cells in non-severe SARS-CoV-2 infection. About the study: Unpaired chains resulted from sequencing bulk RNA of unsorted whole blood.

Attachment of unique molecular identifiers to individual cDNA molecules was performed. TCRdb itself ran the 5' RACE reads through MiXCR, one entry per CDR3 protein. Of under 45,000 distinct CDR3 sequences in the sample, around 8% were seen once. The V end was cut by 2 bases, the J end by 5 bases, with 11 bases between. The CDR3 consists of 13 residues. Germline CDR1 SGHKS, CDR2 YYEKEE (reference sequence). The specimen comprised whole blood, sampled at baseline. The sequence was collected from an adult who was a healthcare worker with PCR-confirmed SARS-CoV-2 infection or an uninfected control (not recorded which). V gene TRBV5-5 combines with J gene TRBJ2-7; no reliable D call. The DNA for the CDR3 is TGTGCCAGCAGCTTTTACAGTGAAAACGAGCAGTACTTC. It codes for CASSFYSENEQYF.